This T cell receptor beta chain was found in a study of PD-1 blockade in classical Hodgkin lymphoma. At the level of the study: Patients were dosed intravenously with nivolumab at 3 mg/kg every 2 weeks. General observations from the study: Patients starting nivolumab under 1 year after ASCT were excluded. A significant rise in TCR diversity by C4D1 was seen for CD4+ but not CD8+ cells. The authors have not defined what causes the repertoire differences, possibly disease activity or prior therapy.

Profiling relied on immunoSEQ multiplex PCR, and the TCRdb table lists in-frame clones only, not all of them. The sample has 9,000 to 13,000 clones, about 74% seen once. This sample's time point: cycle 4 day 1 (C4D1), after 6 weeks of nivolumab. Brentuximab vedotin exposure varied, and every patient relapsed after autologous stem cell transplantation. CD4+ T cells were purified from thawed PBMCs by magnetic negative selection. Remarks on this clone: Its target is not known.

The sequence was collected from a human donor with classical Hodgkin lymphoma. The input for sequencing was CD4+ T cells from blood, taken before the fourth cycle of nivolumab.

The CDR3 loop is CASSTGQGAGPQHF. CDR3 in DNA: TGTGCCAGCAGCACGGGACAGGGCGCGGGGCCCCAGCATTTT. The rearrangement uses TRBV5-6 and TRBJ1-5, with 9 bases matching TRBD1. Looked up from germline, CDR1 is SGHDT and CDR2 is YYEEEE. The V and J ends lost 4 bases and 9 bases, in that order; junction bases with no gene match: 8. The CDR3 totals 14 residues.